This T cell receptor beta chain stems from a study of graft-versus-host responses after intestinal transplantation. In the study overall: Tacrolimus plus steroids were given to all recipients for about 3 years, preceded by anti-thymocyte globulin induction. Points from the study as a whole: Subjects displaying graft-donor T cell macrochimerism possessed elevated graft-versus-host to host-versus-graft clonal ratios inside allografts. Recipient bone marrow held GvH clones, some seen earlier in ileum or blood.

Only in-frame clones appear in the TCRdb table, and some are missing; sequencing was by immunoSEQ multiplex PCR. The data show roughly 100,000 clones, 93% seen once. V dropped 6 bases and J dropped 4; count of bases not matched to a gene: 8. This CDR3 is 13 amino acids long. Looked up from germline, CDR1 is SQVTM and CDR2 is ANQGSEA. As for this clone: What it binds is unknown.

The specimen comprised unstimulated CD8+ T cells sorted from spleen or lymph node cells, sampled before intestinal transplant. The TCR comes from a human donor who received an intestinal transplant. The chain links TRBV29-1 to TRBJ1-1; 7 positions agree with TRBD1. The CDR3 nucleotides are TGCAGCGTGGGGGGACAGTCGGGCACTGAAGCTTTCTTT. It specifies CSVGGQSGTEAFF.